This TCR beta chain was captured by sequencing in a study of cytomegalovirus exposure and HLA in healthy donors (dated by TCRdb to about 2017). For the study in its entirety: According to a later analysis, one platform produced both the roughly 110 validation repertoires and the 666 repertoires of the first cohort. The study was designed to test whether signatures of past pathogen exposure could be identified by cataloging public T cell receptors. Along with the 666-subject first cohort, a separate validation cohort of over a hundred different subjects was used. The study combined high-throughput TCR immunosequencing, statistical association of individual TCRs with disease status, and machine learning to predict cytomegalovirus infection status.

The library was obtained by the immunoSEQ multiplex PCR assay. The published analysis was carried out like this. A statistical classification framework was developed to diagnose cytomegalovirus status using the catalog of TCR beta chain sequences. Sourced from immuneACCESS, this table was stored by TCRdb with only in-frame sequences that have V and J called. A share of the clones is absent; for the studies checked, an unresolved V gene accounts for under half, and the remainder has no known explanation. The V and J calls and clone size are taken from that table; D and trimming were inferred from the DNA. The sample table lists 130,000 to 150,000 clones, about 90% of them with a count of one. Just under 8% of the sample comes from the top ten. The count of this clone is one. Its recognized antigen is unknown. It has no much larger one-base neighbor in the sample; base qualities were not kept. V and J are trimmed by 4 bases and 1 base, and the gene matches miss 2 bases of the junction. The CDR3, cysteine through phenylalanine, is 15 amino acids long. Only the CDR3 DNA stays, 45 bases, in frame from base 1. Based on the germline V gene (reference sequence), the CDR1 and CDR2 sequences are LNHDA and SQIVND.

The donors belonged to the validation cohort of around 120 subjects, which was separate from the roughly 700-subject first cohort. Summary of the overall study and its limitations: The study listed around 160 TCR beta chains as associated with cytomegalovirus. Of the cluster scores, around 95% were above 0 in a later analysis, which found that TCRs clustered in the first cohort also tended to co-occur in the 90 to 150 validation repertoires. Across donors, most TCR sequences were observed very rarely, whereas some public TCRs were present in many individuals. The classifier was reported to diagnose cytomegalovirus status with high specificity and sensitivity in both the original and validation cohorts. The authors suggested that the approach could potentially be generalized to other disease states and immunological phenotypes. In vitro tests confirmed that a few of the cytomegalovirus-associated TCR beta chains recognize cytomegalovirus antigens. All 120 or so repertoires were used to score co-occurrence in the validation cohort in a later analysis, because that analysis had no HLA typing for the cohort.

Sequenced: PBMCs. Recombination joined TRBV19 with TRBJ1-1, with TRBD1 identical over 11 junction bases. The origin of this receptor is a woman younger than 30 in good health and CMV-seropositive. The CDR3 reads as follows: CASSRTGGANTEAFF. The sequenced DNA: TGTGCCAGTAGTAGGACAGGGGGCGCGAACACTGAAGCTTTCTTT. Supplemented by the reference TRBV19 and TRBJ1-1 proteins around the CDR3, the complete variable domain is DGGITQSPKYLFRKEGQNVTLSCEQNLNHDAMYWYRQDPGQGLRLIYYSQIVNDFQKGDIAEGYSVSREKKESFPLTVTSAQKNPTAFYLCASSRTGGANTEAFFGQGTRLTVV.